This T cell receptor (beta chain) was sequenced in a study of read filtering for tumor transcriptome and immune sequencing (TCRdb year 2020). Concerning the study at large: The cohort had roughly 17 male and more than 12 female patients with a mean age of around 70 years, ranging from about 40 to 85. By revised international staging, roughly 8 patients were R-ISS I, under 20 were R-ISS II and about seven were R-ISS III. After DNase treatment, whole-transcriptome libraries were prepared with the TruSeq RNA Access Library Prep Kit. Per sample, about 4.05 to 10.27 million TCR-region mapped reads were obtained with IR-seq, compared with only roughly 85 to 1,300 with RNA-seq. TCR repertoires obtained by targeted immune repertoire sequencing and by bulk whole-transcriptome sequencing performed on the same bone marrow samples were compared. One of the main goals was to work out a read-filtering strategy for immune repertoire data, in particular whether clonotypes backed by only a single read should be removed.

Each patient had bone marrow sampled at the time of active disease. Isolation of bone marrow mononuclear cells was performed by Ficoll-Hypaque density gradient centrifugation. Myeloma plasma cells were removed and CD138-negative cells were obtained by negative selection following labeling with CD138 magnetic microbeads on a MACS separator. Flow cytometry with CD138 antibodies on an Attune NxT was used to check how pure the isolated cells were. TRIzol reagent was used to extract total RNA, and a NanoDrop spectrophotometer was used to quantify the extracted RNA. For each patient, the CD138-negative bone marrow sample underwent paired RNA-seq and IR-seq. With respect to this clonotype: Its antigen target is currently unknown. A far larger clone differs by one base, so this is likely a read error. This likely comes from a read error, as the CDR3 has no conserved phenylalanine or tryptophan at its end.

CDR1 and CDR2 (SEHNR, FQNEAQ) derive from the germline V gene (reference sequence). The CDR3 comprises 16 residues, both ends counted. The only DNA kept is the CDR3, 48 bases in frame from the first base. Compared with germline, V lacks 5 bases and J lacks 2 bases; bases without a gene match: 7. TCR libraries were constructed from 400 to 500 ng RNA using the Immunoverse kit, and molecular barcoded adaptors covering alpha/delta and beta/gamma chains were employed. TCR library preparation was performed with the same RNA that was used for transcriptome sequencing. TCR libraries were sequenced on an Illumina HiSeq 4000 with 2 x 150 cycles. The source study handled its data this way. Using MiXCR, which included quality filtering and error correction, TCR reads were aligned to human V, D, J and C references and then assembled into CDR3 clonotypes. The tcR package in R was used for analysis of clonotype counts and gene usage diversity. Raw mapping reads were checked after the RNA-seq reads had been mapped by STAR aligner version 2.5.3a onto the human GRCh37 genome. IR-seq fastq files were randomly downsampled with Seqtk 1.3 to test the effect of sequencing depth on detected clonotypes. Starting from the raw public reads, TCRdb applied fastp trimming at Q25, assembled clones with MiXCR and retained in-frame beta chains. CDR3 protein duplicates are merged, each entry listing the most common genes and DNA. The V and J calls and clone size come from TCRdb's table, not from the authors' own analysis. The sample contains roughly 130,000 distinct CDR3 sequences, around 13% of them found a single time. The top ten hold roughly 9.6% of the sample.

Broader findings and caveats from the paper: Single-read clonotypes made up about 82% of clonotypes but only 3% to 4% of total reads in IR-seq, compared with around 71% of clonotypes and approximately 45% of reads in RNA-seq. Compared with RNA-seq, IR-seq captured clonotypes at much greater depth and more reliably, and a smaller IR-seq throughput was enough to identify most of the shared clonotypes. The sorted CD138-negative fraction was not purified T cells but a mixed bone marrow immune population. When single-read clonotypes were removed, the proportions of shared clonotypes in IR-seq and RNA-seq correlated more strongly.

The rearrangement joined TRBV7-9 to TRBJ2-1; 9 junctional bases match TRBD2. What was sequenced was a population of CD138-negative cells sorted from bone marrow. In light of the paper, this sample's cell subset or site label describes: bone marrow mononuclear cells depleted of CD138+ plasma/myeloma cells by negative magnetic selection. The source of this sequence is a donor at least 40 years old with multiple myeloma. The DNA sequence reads TGTGCCAGCAGCGTGGGCGGGAGGGGACCCTACAATGAGCAGTTCCTC. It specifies CASSVGGRGPYNEQFL.